This T cell receptor (beta chain) was recorded in a study of CD8 T cells in Susac syndrome. Study-wide background: When blood was drawn, the patients with Susac syndrome were therapy-naive, on corticosteroids, or on intravenous immunoglobulin alone.

Random-hexamer reverse transcription was applied to about 0.45 to 1 ug RNA. Coverage of TCR beta CDR3 amplification by immunoSEQ multiplex PCR extended to 54 Vbeta and 13 Jbeta. TCRdb redid the calling of the immunoSEQ multiplex PCR reads with MiXCR, one entry per CDR3 protein. The sample lists some 160,000 distinct CDR3 sequences, nearly 97% occurring once. Notes on this clonotype: No antigen is known for it.

Germline lookup yields CDR1 MGHDK and CDR2 SYGVNS. Between the trimmed V and J ends, which lost 10 bases and 0 bases, there was a span of 10 bases. This CDR3 has 14 amino acids. TEMRA cells were FACS-enriched and CD8+ and CD4+ T cells negatively isolated. General study results and limits: The CD4+ T cell repertoires of Susac syndrome were found to show no clonal expansion.

This clonotype originated in a human donor with Susac syndrome. The sequenced sample was CD4+ T cells from PBMCs. V and J are TRBV25-1 and TRBJ2-6; possible D gene TRBD2, 5 bases. CDR3 sequence: CATWESSGANVLTF. The CDR3 DNA is TGTGCCACCTGGGAGAGCTCTGGGGCCAACGTCCTGACTTTC.